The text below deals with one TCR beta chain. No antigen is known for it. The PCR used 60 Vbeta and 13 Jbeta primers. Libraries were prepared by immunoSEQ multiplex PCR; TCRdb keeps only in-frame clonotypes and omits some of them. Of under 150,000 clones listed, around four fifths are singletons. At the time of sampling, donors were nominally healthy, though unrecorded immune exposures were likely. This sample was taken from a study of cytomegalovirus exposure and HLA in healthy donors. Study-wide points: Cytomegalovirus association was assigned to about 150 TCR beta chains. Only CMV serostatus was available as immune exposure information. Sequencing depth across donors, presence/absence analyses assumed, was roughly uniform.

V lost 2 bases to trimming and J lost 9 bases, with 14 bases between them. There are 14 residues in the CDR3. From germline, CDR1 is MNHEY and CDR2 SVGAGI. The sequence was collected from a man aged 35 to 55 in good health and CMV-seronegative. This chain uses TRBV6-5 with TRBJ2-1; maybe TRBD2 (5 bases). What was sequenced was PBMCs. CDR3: CASSYGEFEGEQFF. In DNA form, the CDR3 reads TGTGCCAGCAGTTACGGGGAGTTTGAGGGTGAGCAGTTCTTC.